Reported below is one T cell receptor (beta chain). Its target is not known. The source of the sample is a study of CD8+ T cells in alopecia areata. For the study at large: Each day, treated patients took oral tofacitinib twice, at 5 to 10 mg per dose. Tofacitinib lasted 6 to 18 months, then 6 months off drug.

Extracted RNA was reverse transcribed, and the resulting cDNA served as sequencing template. Method: immunoSEQ multiplex PCR; TCRdb's copy keeps in-frame clones and lacks some. The sample shows 75,000 to 100,000 clones, 35% to 50% of them seen only once. From PBMCs, CD4+ and CD8+ T cells were sorted. General study findings and limits: Patients showed less clear TCR sequence sharing than mice, possibly partly because of HLA diversity.

Trimming took off 5 bases at V and 6 bases at J, with 20 bases between the two ends. The CDR3 totals 15 residues. Germline V gene sequence: CDR1 SGHAT, CDR2 FQNNGV. Sequencing used CD4+ T cells sorted from blood. The clonotype was recovered from a human donor with alopecia areata. The V and J genes are TRBV11-2 and TRBJ2-7; maybe TRBD2 (5 bases). The CDR3 protein is CASSPLRGRTGEQYF. CDR3 nucleotides: TGTGCCAGCAGCCCCCTCCGGGGAAGGACGGGCGAGCAGTACTTC.